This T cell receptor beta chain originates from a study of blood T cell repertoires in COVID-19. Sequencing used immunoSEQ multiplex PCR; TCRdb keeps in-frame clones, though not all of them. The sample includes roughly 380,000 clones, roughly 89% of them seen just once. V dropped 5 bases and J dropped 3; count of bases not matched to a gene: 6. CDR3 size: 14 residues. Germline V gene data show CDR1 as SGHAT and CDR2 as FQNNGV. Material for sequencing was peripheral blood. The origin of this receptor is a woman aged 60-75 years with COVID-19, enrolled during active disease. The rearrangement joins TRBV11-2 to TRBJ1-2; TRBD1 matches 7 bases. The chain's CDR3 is CASSGQALDYGYTF. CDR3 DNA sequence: TGTGCCAGCAGCGGACAGGCTCTCGACTATGGCTACACCTTC. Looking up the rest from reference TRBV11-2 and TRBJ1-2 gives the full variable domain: EAGVAQSPRYKIIEKRQSVAFWCNPISGHATLYWYQQILGQGPKLLIQFQNNGVVDDSQLPKDRFSAERLKGVDSTLKIQPAKLEDSAVYLCASSGQALDYGYTFGSGTRLTVV.